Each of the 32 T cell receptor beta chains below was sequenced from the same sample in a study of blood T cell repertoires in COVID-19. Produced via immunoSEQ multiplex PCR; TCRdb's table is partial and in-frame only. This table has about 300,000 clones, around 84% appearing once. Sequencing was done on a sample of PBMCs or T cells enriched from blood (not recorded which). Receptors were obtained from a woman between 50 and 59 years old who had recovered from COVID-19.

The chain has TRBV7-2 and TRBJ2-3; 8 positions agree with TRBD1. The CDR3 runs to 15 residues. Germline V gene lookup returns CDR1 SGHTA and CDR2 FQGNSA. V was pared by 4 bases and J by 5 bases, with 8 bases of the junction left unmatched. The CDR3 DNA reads TGTGCCAGCAGCTCAAGGCAGGGGGCAGGAGATACGCAGTATTTT. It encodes CASSSRQGAGDTQYF.

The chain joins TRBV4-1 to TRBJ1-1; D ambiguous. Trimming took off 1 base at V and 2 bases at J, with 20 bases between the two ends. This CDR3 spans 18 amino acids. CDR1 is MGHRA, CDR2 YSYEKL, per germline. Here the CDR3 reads CASSQASRETGFNTEAFF. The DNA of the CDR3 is TGCGCCAGCAGCCAAGCGTCCCGAGAGACGGGGTTTAACACTGAAGCTTTCTTT.

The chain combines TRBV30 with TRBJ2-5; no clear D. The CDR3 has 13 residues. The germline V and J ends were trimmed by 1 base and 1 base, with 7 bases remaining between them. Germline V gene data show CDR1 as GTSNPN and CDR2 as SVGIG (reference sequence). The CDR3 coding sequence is TGTGCCTGGAGTGCACAGATCCAAGAGACCCAGTACTTC. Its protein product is CAWSAQIQETQYF.

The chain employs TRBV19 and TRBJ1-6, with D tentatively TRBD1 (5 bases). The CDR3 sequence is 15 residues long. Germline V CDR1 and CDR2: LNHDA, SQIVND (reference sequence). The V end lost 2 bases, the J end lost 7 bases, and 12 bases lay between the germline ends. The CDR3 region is CASSIRGTQNSPLHF. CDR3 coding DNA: TGTGCCAGTAGTATAAGGGGTACACAAAATTCACCCCTCCACTTT.

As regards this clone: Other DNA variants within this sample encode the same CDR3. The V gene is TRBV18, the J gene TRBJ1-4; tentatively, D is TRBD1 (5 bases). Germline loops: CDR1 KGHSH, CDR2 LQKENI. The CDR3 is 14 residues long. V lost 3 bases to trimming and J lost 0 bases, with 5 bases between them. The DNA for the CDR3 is TGTGCCAGCTCACCGACAGCAACTAATGAAAAACTGTTTTTT. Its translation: CASSPTATNEKLFF.

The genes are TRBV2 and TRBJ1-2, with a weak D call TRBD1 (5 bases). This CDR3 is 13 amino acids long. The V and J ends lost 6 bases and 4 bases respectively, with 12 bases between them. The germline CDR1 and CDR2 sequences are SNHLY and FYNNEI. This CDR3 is CASRDTASYGYTF. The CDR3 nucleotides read TGTGCCAGCAGGGACACAGCCAGCTATGGCTACACCTTC.

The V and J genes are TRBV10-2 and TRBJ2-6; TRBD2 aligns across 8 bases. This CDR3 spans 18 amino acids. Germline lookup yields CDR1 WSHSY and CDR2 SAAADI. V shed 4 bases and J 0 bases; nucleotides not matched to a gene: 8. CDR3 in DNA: TGCGCCAGCAGTGTAACTAGCGGTGTACTCTCTGGGGCCAACGTCCTGACTTTC. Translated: CASSVTSGVLSGANVLTF.

The CDR3, as DNA: TGTGCCAGCAGTCCCGACAGGGCGAACACCGGGGAGCTGTTTTTT. Amino acid sequence: CASSPDRANTGELFF. The chain combines TRBV27 with TRBJ2-2; TRBD1 matches at 7 bases. This CDR3 region has 15 residues. V gave up 5 bases and J gave up 0 bases; unmatched junction bases: 3. CDR1 and CDR2 from the germline V gene are MNHEY and SMNVEV (reference sequence).

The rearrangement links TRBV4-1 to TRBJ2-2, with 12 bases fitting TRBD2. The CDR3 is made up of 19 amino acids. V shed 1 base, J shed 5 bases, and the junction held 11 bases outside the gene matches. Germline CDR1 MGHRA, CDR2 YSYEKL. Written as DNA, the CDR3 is TGCGCCAGCAGCCAAGTAATAAGGACTAGCGGGGCGCCTACCGGGGAGCTGTTTTTT. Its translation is CASSQVIRTSGAPTGELFF.

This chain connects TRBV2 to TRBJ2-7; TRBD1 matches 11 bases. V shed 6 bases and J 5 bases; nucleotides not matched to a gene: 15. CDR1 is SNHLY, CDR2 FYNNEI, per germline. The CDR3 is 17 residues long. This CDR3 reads CASSAIHGGQGVDEQYF. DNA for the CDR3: TGTGCCAGCAGCGCAATTCACGGGGGACAGGGGGTCGACGAGCAGTACTTC.

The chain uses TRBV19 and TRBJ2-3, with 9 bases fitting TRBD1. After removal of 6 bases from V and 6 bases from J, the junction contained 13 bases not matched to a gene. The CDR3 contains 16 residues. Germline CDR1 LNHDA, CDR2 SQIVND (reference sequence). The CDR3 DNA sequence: TGTGCCAGTAGCGATCCGGGACAGGGCAGAGGGGATACGCAGTATTTT. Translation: CASSDPGQGRGDTQYF. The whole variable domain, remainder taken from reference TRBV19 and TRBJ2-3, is DGGITQSPKYLFRKEGQNVTLSCEQNLNHDAMYWYRQDPGQGLRLIYYSQIVNDFQKGDIAEGYSVSREKKESFPLTVTSAQKNPTAFYLCASSDPGQGRGDTQYFGPGTRLTVL.

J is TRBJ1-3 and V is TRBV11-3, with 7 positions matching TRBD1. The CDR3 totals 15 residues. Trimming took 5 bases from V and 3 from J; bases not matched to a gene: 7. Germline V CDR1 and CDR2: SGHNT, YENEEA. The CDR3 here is CASSVAGGFGNTIYF. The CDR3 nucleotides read TGTGCCAGCAGCGTGGCAGGGGGATTTGGAAACACCATATATTTT.

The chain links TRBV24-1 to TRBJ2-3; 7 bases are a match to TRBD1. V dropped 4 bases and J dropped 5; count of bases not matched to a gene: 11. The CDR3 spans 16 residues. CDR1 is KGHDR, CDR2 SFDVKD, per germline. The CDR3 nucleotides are TGTGCCACCAGTGACCGAACCGGGACAGCTCAAGATACGCAGTATTTT. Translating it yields CATSDRTGTAQDTQYF.

The CDR3 DNA reads as TGTGCCAGCAGTATAAACAGGGTTTTCAGCACCTTC. Protein: CASSINRVFSTF. The V and J genes are TRBV6-5 and TRBJ1-2; perhaps TRBD1 as D (6 bases). Trimming took off 5 bases at V and 13 bases at J, with 17 bases between the two ends. Germline V gene lookup returns CDR1 MNHEY and CDR2 SVGAGI. The length of the CDR3 is 12 residues.

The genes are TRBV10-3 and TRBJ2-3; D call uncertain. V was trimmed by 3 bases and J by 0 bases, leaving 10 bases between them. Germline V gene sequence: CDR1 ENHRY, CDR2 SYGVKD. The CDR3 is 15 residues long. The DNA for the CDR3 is TGTGCCATCAGTGACCAGAAGTCTAGCACAGATACGCAGTATTTT. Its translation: CAISDQKSSTDTQYF.

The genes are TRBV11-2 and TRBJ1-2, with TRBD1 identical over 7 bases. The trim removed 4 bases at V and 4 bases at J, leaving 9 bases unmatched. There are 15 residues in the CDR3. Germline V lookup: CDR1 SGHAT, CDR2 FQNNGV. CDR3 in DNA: TGTGCCAGCAGCTGGCAACCAGGGACAGCCTATGGCTACACCTTC. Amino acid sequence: CASSWQPGTAYGYTF.

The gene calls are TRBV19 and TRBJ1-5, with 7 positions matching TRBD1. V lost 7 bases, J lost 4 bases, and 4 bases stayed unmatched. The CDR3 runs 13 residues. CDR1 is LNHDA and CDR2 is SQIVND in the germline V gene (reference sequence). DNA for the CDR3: TGTGCCAGTAATGACAGGGCAAATCAGCCCCAGCATTTT. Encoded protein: CASNDRANQPQHF.

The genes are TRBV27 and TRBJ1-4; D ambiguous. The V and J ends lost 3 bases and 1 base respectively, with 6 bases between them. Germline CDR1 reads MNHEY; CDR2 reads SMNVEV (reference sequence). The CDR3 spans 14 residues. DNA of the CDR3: TGTGCCAGCAGTTTTCGGGGAACTAATGAAAAACTGTTTTTT. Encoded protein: CASSFRGTNEKLFF.

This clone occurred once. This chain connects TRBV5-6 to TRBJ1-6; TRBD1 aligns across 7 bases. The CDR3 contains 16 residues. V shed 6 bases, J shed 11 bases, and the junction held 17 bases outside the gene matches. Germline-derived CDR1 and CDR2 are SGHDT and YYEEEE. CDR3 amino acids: CASTLRRQGQITPLHF. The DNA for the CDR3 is TGTGCCAGCACCCTAAGGAGACAGGGCCAAATTACACCCCTCCACTTT.

CDR3 bases: TGCGCCAGCAGCCTCGTAGCTTCGGGCAATCAGCCCCAGCATTTT. It is translated as CASSLVASGNQPQHF. The J gene is TRBJ1-5, the V gene TRBV4-1; no clear D gene. V lost 4 bases and J lost 2, with 12 bases in between. Germline CDR1 reads MGHRA; CDR2 reads YSYEKL. The CDR3 consists of 15 residues.

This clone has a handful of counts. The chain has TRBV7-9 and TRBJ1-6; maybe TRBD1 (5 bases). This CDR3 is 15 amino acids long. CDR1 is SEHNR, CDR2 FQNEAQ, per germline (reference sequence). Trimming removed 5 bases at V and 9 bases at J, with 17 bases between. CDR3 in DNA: TGTGCCAGCAGCATCGCCGGGAGGGGAGGTTCACCCCTCCACTTT. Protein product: CASSIAGRGGSPLHF.

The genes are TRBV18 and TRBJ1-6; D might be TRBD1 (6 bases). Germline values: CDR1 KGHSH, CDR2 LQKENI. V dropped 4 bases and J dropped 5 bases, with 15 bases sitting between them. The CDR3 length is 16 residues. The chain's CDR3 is CASSRDKRIDNSPLHF. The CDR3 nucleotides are TGTGCCAGCTCACGGGACAAGAGGATAGATAATTCACCCCTCCACTTT.

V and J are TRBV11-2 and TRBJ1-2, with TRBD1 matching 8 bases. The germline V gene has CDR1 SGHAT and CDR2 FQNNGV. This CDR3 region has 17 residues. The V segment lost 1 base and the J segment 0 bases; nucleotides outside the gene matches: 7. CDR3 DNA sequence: TGTGCCAGCAGCTTAGGGGACAGGTTGGCATCTAACTATGGCTACACCTTC. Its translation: CASSLGDRLASNYGYTF.

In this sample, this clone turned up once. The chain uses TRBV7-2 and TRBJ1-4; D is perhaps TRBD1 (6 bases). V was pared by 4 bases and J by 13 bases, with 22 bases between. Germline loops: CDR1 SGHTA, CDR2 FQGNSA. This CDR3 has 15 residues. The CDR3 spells CASSSSAGARRGLFF. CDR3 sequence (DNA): TGTGCCAGCAGCTCATCAGCGGGGGCGCGGAGGGGACTGTTTTTT.

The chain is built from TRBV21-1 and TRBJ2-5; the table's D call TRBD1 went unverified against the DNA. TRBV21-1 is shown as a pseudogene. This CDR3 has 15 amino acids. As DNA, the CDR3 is TGTGCCAGCAGCAAAGCGGTATCAGGGCGGGAGACCCAGTACTTC. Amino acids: CASSKAVSGRETQYF.

The CDR3: CAISDRAGGTEAFF. For the CDR3, the DNA is TGTGCCATCAGTGACAGGGCCGGGGGCACTGAAGCTTTCTTT. This chain joins TRBV10-3 and TRBJ1-1; TRBD1 might be the D (5 bases). Germline V gives CDR1 ENHRY, CDR2 SYGVKD. The V and J ends lost 3 bases and 4 bases respectively, with 12 bases between them. This CDR3 has 14 amino acids.

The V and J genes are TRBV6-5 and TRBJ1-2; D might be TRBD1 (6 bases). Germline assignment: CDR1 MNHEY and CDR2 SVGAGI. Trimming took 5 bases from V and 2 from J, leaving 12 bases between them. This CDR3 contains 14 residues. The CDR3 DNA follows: TGTGCCAGCAGTCCCCGGACAGTAAACTATGGCTACACCTTC. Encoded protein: CASSPRTVNYGYTF.

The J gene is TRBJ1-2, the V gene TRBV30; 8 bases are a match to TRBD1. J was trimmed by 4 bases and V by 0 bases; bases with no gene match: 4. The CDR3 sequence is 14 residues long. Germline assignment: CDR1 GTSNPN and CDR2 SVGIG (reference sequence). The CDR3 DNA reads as TGTGCCTGGAGTGTACAGGGGGGAGTCTATGGCTACACCTTC. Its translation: CAWSVQGGVYGYTF. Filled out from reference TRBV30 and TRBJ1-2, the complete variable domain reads SQTIHQWPATLVQPVGSPLSLECTVEGTSNPNLYWYRQAAGRGLQLLFYSVGIGQISSEVPQNLSASRPQDRQFILSSKKLLLSDSGFYLCAWSVQGGVYGYTFGSGTRLTVV.

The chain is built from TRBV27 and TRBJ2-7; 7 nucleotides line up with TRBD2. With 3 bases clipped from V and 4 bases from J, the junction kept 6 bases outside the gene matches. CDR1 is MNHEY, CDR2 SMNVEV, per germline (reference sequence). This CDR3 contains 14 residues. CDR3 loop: CASSFREAGYEQYF. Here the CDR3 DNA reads TGTGCCAGCAGTTTTCGGGAGGCGGGGTACGAGCAGTACTTC.

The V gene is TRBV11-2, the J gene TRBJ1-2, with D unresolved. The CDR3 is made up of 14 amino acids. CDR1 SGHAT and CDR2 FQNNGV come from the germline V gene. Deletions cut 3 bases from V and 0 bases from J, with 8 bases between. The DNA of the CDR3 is TGTGCCAGCAGCTTGATGACAACTAACTATGGCTACACCTTC. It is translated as CASSLMTTNYGYTF. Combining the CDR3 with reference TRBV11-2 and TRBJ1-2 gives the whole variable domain EAGVAQSPRYKIIEKRQSVAFWCNPISGHATLYWYQQILGQGPKLLIQFQNNGVVDDSQLPKDRFSAERLKGVDSTLKIQPAKLEDSAVYLCASSLMTTNYGYTFGSGTRLTVV.

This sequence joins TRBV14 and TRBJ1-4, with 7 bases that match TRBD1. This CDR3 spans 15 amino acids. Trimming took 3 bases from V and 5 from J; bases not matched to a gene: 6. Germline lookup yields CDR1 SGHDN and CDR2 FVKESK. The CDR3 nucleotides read TGTGCCAGCAGCCAGACAGGGTTCCCCAATGAAAAACTGTTTTTT. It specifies CASSQTGFPNEKLFF.

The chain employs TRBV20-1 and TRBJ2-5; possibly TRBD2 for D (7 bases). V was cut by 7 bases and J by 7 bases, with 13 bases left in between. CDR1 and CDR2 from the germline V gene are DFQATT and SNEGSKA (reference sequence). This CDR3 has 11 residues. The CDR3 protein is CSGGGSGTQYF. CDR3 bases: TGCAGTGGCGGGGGCTCGGGGACCCAGTACTTC.